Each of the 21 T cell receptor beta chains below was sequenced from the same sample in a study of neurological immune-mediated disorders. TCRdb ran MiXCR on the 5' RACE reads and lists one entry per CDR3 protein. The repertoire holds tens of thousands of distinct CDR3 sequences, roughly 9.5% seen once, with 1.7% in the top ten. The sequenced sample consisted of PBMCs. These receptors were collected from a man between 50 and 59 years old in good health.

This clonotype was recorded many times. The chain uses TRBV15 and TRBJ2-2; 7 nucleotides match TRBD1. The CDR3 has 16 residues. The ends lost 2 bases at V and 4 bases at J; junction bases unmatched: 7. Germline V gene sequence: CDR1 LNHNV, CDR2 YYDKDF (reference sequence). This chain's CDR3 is CATSRPGQAPTGELFF. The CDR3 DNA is TGTGCCACCAGCAGACCCGGACAGGCCCCCACCGGGGAGCTGTTTTTT. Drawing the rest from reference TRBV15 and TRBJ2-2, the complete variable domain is DAMVIQNPRYQVTQFGKPVTLSCSQTLNHNVMYWYQQKSSQAPKLLFHYYDKDFNNEADTPDNFQSRRPNTSFCFLDIRSPGLGDTAMYLCATSRPGQAPTGELFFGEGSRLTVL.

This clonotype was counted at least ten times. This CDR3 reads CASSLETNTEAFF. CDR3 DNA sequence: TGCGCCAGCAGCTTGGAAACGAACACTGAAGCTTTCTTT. The chain combines TRBV5-1 with TRBJ1-1; D gene ambiguous. Trimming removed 0 bases at V and 1 base at J, with 4 bases between. CDR3 length: 13 residues. The V gene's germline CDR1 is SGHRS and CDR2 YFSETQ.

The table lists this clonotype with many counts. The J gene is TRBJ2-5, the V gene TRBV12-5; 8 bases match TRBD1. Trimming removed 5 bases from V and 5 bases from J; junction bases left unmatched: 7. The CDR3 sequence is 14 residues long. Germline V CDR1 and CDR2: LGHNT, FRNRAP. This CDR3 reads CASGPGQGWETQYF. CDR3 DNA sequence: TGTGCTAGTGGTCCCGGACAGGGTTGGGAGACCCAGTACTTC. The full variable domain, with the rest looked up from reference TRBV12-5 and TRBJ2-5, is DARVTQTPRHKVTEMGQEVTMRCQPILGHNTVFWYRQTMMQGLELLAYFRNRAPLDDSGMPKDRFSAEMPDATLATLKIQPSEPRDSAVYFCASGPGQGWETQYFGPGTRLLVL.

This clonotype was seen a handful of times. CDR3 residues: CARSSLAGGLETQYF. CDR3 sequence (DNA): TGTGCCAGAAGCTCCTTAGCGGGAGGGTTGGAGACCCAGTACTTC. The chain carries TRBV5-3 and TRBJ2-5, with 11 bases lining up with TRBD2. TRBV5-3 is an ORF, with its function uncertain. The CDR3 runs 15 residues. The V gene end was trimmed by 3 bases and the J gene end by 5 bases; junction bases not matched to a gene: 6.

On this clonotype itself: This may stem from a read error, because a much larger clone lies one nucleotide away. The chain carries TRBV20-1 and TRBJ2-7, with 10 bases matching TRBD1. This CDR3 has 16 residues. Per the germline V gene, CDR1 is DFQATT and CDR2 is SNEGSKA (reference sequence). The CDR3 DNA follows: TGCAGTGCTAGAGAACGGGACAGGGGAAATTACTACGAGCGGTACTTC. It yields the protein CSARERDRGNYYERYF.

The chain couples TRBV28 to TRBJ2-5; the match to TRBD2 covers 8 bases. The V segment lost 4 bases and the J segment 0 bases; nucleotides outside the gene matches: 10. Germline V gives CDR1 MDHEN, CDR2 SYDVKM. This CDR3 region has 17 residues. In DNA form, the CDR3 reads TGTGCCAGCAGTTCCGCCCCGGGGCGGGGGGACCAAGAGACCCAGTACTTC. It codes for CASSSAPGRGDQETQYF.

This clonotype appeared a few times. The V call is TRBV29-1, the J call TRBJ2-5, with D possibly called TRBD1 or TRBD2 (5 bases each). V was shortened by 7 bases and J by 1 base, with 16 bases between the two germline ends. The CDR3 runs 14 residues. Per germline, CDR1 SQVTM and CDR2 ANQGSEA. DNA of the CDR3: TGCAGCGCTTCACCCGGGACGGGCCAAGAGACCCAGTACTTC. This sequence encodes CSASPGTGQETQYF.

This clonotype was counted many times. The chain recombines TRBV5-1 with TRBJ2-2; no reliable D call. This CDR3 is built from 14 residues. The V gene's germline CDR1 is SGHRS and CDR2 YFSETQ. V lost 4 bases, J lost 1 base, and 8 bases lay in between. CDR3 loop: CASSPLGNTGELFF. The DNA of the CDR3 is TGCGCCAGCAGCCCCCTTGGGAACACCGGGGAGCTGTTTTTT. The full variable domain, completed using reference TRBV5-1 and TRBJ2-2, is KAGVTQTPRYLIKTRGQQVTLSCSPISGHRSVSWYQQTPGQGLQFLFEYFSETQRNKGNFPGRFSGRQFSNSRSEMNVSTLELGDSALYLCASSPLGNTGELFFGEGSRLTVL.

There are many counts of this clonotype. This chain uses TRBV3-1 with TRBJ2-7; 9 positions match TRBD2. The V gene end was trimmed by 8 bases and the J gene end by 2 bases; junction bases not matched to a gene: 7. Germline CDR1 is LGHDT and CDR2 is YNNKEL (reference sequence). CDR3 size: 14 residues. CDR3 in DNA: TGTGCCAGCGACGACGGCGGGGGGGCCTACGAGCAGTACTTC. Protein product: CASDDGGGAYEQYF.

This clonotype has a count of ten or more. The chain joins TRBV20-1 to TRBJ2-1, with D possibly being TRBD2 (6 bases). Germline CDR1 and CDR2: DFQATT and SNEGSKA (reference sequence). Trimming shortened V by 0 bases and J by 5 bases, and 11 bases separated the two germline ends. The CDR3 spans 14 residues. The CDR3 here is CSAREPGLHNEQFF. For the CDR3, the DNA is TGCAGTGCTAGAGAGCCGGGACTTCACAATGAGCAGTTCTTC.

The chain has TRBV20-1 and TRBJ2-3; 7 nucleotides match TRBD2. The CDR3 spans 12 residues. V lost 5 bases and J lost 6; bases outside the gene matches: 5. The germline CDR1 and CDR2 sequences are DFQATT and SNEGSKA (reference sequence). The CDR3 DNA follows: TGCAGTGCTCGGACTAGTGGGGATACGCAGTATTTT. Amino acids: CSARTSGDTQYF.

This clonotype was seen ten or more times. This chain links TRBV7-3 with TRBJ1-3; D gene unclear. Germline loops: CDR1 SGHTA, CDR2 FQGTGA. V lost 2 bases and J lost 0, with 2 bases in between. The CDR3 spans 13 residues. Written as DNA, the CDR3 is TGTGCCAGCAGCTTAGGCTCTGGAAACACCATATATTTT. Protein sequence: CASSLGSGNTIYF.

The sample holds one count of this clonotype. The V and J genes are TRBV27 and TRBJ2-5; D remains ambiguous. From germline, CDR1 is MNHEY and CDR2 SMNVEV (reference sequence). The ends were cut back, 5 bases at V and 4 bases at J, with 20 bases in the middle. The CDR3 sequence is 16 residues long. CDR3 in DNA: TGTGCCAGCAGTGCCACCGGAACCCTCTTTCGAGAGACCCAGTACTTC. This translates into CASSATGTLFRETQYF.

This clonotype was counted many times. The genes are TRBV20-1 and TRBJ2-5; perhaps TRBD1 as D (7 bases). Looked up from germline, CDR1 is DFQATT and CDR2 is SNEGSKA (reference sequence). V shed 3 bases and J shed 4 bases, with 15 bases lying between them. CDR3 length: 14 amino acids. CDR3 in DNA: TGCAGTGCTAGCGTCGCAGGGGGGCGAGAGACCCAGTACTTC. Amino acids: CSASVAGGRETQYF.

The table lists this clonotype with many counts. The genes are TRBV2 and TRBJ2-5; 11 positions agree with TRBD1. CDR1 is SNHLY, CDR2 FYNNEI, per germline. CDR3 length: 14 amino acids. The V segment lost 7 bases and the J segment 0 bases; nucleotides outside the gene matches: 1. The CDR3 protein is CASTDRGHQETQYF. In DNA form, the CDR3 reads TGTGCCAGCACGGACAGGGGGCACCAAGAGACCCAGTACTTC.

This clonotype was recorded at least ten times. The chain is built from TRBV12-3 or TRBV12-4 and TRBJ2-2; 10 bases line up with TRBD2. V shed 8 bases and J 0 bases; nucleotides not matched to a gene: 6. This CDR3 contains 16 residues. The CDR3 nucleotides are TGTGCCAGCCCGGGACTAGCGCGGGCGAACACCGGGGAGCTGTTTTTT. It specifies CASPGLARANTGELFF.

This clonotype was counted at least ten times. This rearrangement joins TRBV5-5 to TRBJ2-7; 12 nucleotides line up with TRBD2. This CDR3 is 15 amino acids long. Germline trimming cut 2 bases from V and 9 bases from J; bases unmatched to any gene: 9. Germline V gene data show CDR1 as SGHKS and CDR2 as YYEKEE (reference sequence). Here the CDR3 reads CASSLVASGRAGQYF. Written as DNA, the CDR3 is TGTGCCAGCAGCTTAGTAGCTAGCGGGAGGGCGGGGCAGTACTTC.

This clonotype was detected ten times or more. CDR3 sequence (DNA): TGTGCCAGCAGCCTGGGAATTAGCGTTCCCGATACGCAGTATTTT. This encodes CASSLGISVPDTQYF. V usage is TRBV5-5 and J usage is TRBJ2-3, with a possible D match to TRBD2 (5 bases). Germline CDR1 is SGHKS and CDR2 is YYEKEE (reference sequence). This CDR3 is built from 15 residues. Trimming removed 4 bases at V and 6 bases at J, with 18 bases between.

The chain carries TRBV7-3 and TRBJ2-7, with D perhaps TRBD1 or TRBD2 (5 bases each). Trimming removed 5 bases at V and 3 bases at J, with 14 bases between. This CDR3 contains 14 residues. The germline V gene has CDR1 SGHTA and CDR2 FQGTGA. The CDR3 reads CASSRRDRNYEQYF. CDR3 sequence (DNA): TGTGCCAGCAGCCGCCGGGACCGTAACTACGAGCAGTACTTC.

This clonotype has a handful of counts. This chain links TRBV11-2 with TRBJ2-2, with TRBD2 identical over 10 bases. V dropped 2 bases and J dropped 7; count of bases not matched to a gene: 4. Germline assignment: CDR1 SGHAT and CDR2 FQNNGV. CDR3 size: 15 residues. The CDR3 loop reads CASSLIAGGYGELFF. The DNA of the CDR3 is TGTGCCAGCAGCTTAATAGCGGGAGGTTACGGGGAGCTGTTTTTT.

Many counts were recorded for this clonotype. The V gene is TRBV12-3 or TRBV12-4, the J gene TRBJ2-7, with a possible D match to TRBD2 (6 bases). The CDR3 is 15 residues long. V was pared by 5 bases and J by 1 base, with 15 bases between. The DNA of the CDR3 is TGTGCCAGCAGTCTTCGATTGGGGACTTCCTACGAGCAGTACTTC. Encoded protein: CASSLRLGTSYEQYF.